This entry lists 31 T cell receptor beta chains sequenced from one sample in a study of cytomegalovirus exposure and HLA in healthy donors. Produced via immunoSEQ multiplex PCR; TCRdb's table is partial and in-frame only. The sample holds roughly 200,000 clones, approximately 86% seen once. Material: PBMCs. The source of these receptors is a man younger than 40 in good health and CMV-seropositive.

J is TRBJ1-1 and V is TRBV28; D remains unclear. The V gene's germline CDR1 is MDHEN and CDR2 SYDVKM. V lost 3 bases and J lost 0, with 8 bases in between. The CDR3 sequence is 14 residues long. This CDR3 is CASSFPGMNTEAFF. DNA of the CDR3: TGTGCCAGCAGTTTTCCGGGAATGAACACTGAAGCTTTCTTT.

The count of this clone is one. The rearrangement uses TRBV7-9 and TRBJ1-2; no clear D. The CDR3 is 13 amino acids. Germline CDR1 reads SEHNR; CDR2 reads FQNEAQ (reference sequence). The V and J ends lost 1 base and 2 bases respectively, with 5 bases between them. For the CDR3, the DNA is TGTGCCAGCAGCTTAGTCCTCAACTATGGCTACACCTTC. Residues: CASSLVLNYGYTF.

The V and J genes are TRBV13 and TRBJ1-2; the D gene is possibly TRBD1 (5 bases). Germline-derived CDR1 and CDR2 are PRHDT and FYEKMQ (reference sequence). V dropped 4 bases and J dropped 2 bases, with 14 bases sitting between them. This CDR3 spans 15 amino acids. The CDR3 DNA follows: TGTGCCAGCAGCTCCCGGGACCCAAGGAACTATGGCTACACCTTC. This gives the protein CASSSRDPRNYGYTF.

V usage is TRBV5-4 and J usage is TRBJ2-7; the D call may be TRBD1 or TRBD2 (5 bases each). In germline, CDR1 is SGHNT, CDR2 YYREEE (reference sequence). The CDR3 loop spans 14 amino acids. The germline V and J ends were trimmed by 3 bases and 3 bases, with 13 bases remaining between them. CDR3 protein: CASSWGNSGYEQYF. The CDR3 DNA reads TGTGCCAGCAGCTGGGGGAATTCGGGCTACGAGCAGTACTTC. The full variable domain, in which reference TRBV5-4 and TRBJ2-7 provide the parts outside the CDR3, is ETGVTQSPTHLIKTRGQQVTLRCSSQSGHNTVSWYQQALGQGPQFIFQYYREEENGRGNFPPRFSGLQFPNYSSELNVNALELDDSALYLCASSWGNSGYEQYFGPGTRLTVT.

The rearrangement joins TRBV6-5 to TRBJ2-7; D is undetermined. V lost 0 bases, J lost 2 bases, and 14 bases lay in between. Germline CDR1 is MNHEY and CDR2 is SVGAGI. The CDR3 has 16 amino acids. CDR3 sequence (DNA): TGTGCCAGCAGTTACTCGATGCAAGGACCAACCTACGAGCAGTACTTC. It translates to CASSYSMQGPTYEQYF.

This chain joins TRBV29-1 and TRBJ2-2; D tentatively fits TRBD1 or TRBD2 (6 bases each). CDR1 is SQVTM and CDR2 is ANQGSEA in the germline V gene. Trimming took 1 base from V and 1 from J, leaving 10 bases between them. CDR3 length: 15 amino acids. CDR3 sequence (DNA): TGCAGCGTTGAAGTAGGGGGGTGGAACACCGGGGAGCTGTTTTTT. This translates into CSVEVGGWNTGELFF.

This sequence joins TRBV4-1 and TRBJ2-7, with 12 bases that match TRBD2. Germline V gene sequence: CDR1 MGHRA, CDR2 YSYEKL. The CDR3 length is 15 residues. The junction had 4 bases not matched to a gene; V was cut back by 1 base and J by 6 bases. CDR3 protein: CASSQVGLAGIEQYF. The CDR3 DNA sequence: TGCGCCAGCAGCCAAGTCGGACTAGCGGGGATCGAGCAGTACTTC.

The chain recombines TRBV6-6 with TRBJ2-7; D gene ambiguous. The CDR3 spans 12 residues. Germline CDR1 reads MNHNY; CDR2 reads SVGAGI (reference sequence). V was trimmed by 2 bases and J by 5 bases, leaving 7 bases between them. Here the CDR3 reads CASSYNGHEQYF. DNA of the CDR3: TGTGCCAGCAGTTACAACGGACACGAGCAGTACTTC.

This clone turned up a few times. The chain couples TRBV27 to TRBJ1-5; D possibly corresponds to TRBD1 (6 bases). The CDR3 is 14 residues long. V dropped 5 bases and J dropped 3 bases, with 11 bases sitting between them. CDR1 is MNHEY and CDR2 is SMNVEV in the germline V gene (reference sequence). The CDR3 loop reads CASSTQGFNQPQHF. CDR3 in DNA: TGTGCCAGCAGTACACAGGGTTTCAATCAGCCCCAGCATTTT.

This clone was counted only a few times. The J gene is TRBJ1-1, the V gene TRBV19; a weak D match, TRBD1 (5 bases). This CDR3 region has 16 residues. Germline lookup yields CDR1 LNHDA and CDR2 SQIVND (reference sequence). The ends were cut back, 7 bases at V and 1 base at J, with 19 bases in the middle. The CDR3 region has the DNA TGTGCCAGTACCCATCATGTCCCAGGGAAGAACACTGAAGCTTTCTTT. Its translation: CASTHHVPGKNTEAFF.

This sequence joins TRBV15 and TRBJ2-2, with D tentatively TRBD1 (5 bases). The CDR3 has 15 amino acids. The V gene's germline CDR1 is LNHNV and CDR2 YYDKDF (reference sequence). Trimming left V 0 bases short and J 9 bases short, with 14 bases between. The CDR3 here is CATSRDKGQGRELFF. Written as DNA, the CDR3 is TGTGCCACCAGCAGAGATAAGGGGCAGGGTAGGGAGCTGTTTTTT.

J is TRBJ1-6 and V is TRBV7-2; D unclear. Trimming pared 0 bases from V and 7 bases from J, leaving 19 bases between. Germline CDR1 is SGHTA and CDR2 is FQGNSA. The CDR3 contains 18 residues. In DNA, the CDR3 is TGTGCCAGCAGCTTAGCGGCCCGGGTTGGGGAACCGAATTCACCCCTCCACTTT. Translated: CASSLAARVGEPNSPLHF.

This chain uses TRBV9 with TRBJ1-2, with D possibly being TRBD1 (5 bases). Trimming took 3 bases from V and 3 from J, leaving 15 bases between them. The germline gives CDR1 SGDLS, CDR2 YYNGEE. The CDR3 extends over 15 amino acids. The CDR3 is CASSATGGVDYGYTF. CDR3 nucleotide sequence: TGTGCCAGCAGCGCCACAGGAGGGGTGGACTATGGCTACACCTTC. The full variable domain, rest sourced from reference TRBV9 and TRBJ1-2, is DSGVTQTPKHLITATGQRVTLRCSPRSGDLSVYWYQQSLDQGLQFLIQYYNGEERAKGNILERFSAQQFPDLHSELNLSSLELGDSALYFCASSATGGVDYGYTFGSGTRLTVV.

As DNA, the CDR3 is TGTGCCAGCAGCCAAGATCTTACTAGCGGCTGGTTCGAGCAGTACTTC. Translation: CASSQDLTSGWFEQYF. This chain links TRBV4-2 with TRBJ2-7; 8 nucleotides line up with TRBD2. Germline V CDR1 and CDR2: LGHNA, YNFKEQ. The CDR3 has 16 amino acids. V was clipped by 0 bases and J by 6 bases; unmatched bases: 10.

The V gene is TRBV4-1, the J gene TRBJ2-4; the D gene is possibly TRBD2 (6 bases). V was trimmed by 4 bases and J by 3 bases, leaving 16 bases between them. This CDR3 spans 16 amino acids. Per germline, CDR1 MGHRA and CDR2 YSYEKL. For the CDR3, the DNA is TGCGCCAGCAGCCCTAAGGAGGGCGCGCACAAAAACATTCAGTACTTC. As protein: CASSPKEGAHKNIQYF.

The chain employs TRBV5-4 and TRBJ2-7, with no clear D. The CDR3 covers 14 residues. Per germline, CDR1 SGHNT and CDR2 YYREEE (reference sequence). V lost 0 bases, J lost 1 base, and 8 bases lay in between. CDR3 loop: CASSLDPRSYEQYF. The CDR3 nucleotides read TGTGCCAGCAGCTTGGACCCTCGTTCCTACGAGCAGTACTTC.

This chain links TRBV6-5 with TRBJ1-2, with a possible D match to TRBD1 (5 bases). CDR3 length: 12 residues. V was shortened by 7 bases and J by 4 bases, with 10 bases between the two germline ends. CDR1 and CDR2 from the germline V gene are MNHEY and SVGAGI. CDR3 coding DNA: TGTGCCAGCACGCAGGGAAGCTATGGCTACACCTTC. Translating it yields CASTQGSYGYTF.

The DNA for the CDR3 is TGTGCCAGCAGTAAGACAGGGAGCAATCAGCCCCAGCATTTT. As protein: CASSKTGSNQPQHF. This chain links TRBV25-1 with TRBJ1-5; 7 nucleotides match TRBD1. V dropped 5 bases and J dropped 1; count of bases not matched to a gene: 2. The germline gives CDR1 MGHDK, CDR2 SYGVNS. There are 14 residues in the CDR3.

The V call is TRBV19, the J call TRBJ2-7; 7 bases fit TRBD2. There are 15 residues in the CDR3. V shed 3 bases, J shed 0 bases, and the junction held 5 bases outside the gene matches. CDR1 LNHDA and CDR2 SQIVND come from the germline V gene (reference sequence). The CDR3 DNA reads TGTGCCAGTAGTATGGCGACTAGCTCCTCCTACGAGCAGTACTTC. This gives the protein CASSMATSSSYEQYF.

This chain links TRBV5-1 with TRBJ2-3, with D maybe TRBD1 (6 bases). The V end lost 3 bases, the J end lost 2 bases, and 10 bases lay between the germline ends. Germline V lookup: CDR1 SGHRS, CDR2 YFSETQ. The CDR3 sequence is 14 residues long. In DNA form, the CDR3 reads TGCGCCAGCAGCTCCGGACAGTCCACAGATACGCAGTATTTT. Amino acids: CASSSGQSTDTQYF. The full variable domain, completed using reference TRBV5-1 and TRBJ2-3, is KAGVTQTPRYLIKTRGQQVTLSCSPISGHRSVSWYQQTPGQGLQFLFEYFSETQRNKGNFPGRFSGRQFSNSRSEMNVSTLELGDSALYLCASSSGQSTDTQYFGPGTRLTVL.

This clone was seen more than once but under ten times. The CDR3 DNA follows: TGTGCCAGCACTGTTGGGGGGACTAGCAATCAGCCCCAGCATTTT. This codes for CASTVGGTSNQPQHF. The chain links TRBV6-1 to TRBJ1-5; TRBD1 might be the D (5 bases). Germline V gene sequence: CDR1 MNHNS, CDR2 SASEGT. The CDR3 sequence is 15 residues long. V lost 7 bases, J lost 0 bases, and 13 bases lay in between.

This chain joins TRBV18 and TRBJ1-5; 9 nucleotides align to TRBD1. V was clipped by 2 bases and J by 1 base; unmatched bases: 3. Germline V gene data show CDR1 as KGHSH and CDR2 as LQKENI. The CDR3 runs 16 residues. The CDR3 spells CASSPGTGTSNQPQHF. Here the CDR3 DNA reads TGTGCCAGCTCACCAGGGACAGGGACGAGCAATCAGCCCCAGCATTTT.

V and J are TRBV7-8 and TRBJ2-7; 8 bases line up with TRBD1. J gave up 4 bases and V 5 bases, and 7 bases lay outside the gene matches. The germline CDR1 and CDR2 sequences are SGHVS and FQNEAQ. The CDR3 runs 14 residues. The CDR3 reads CASSLDRASYEQYF. The CDR3 nucleotides are TGTGCCAGCAGCCTGGACAGGGCGTCTTACGAGCAGTACTTC.

This rearrangement joins TRBV11-3 to TRBJ1-6, with D maybe TRBD1 (6 bases). This CDR3 contains 15 residues. V was clipped by 0 bases and J by 9 bases, with 12 bases between them. The germline V gene has CDR1 SGHNT and CDR2 YENEEA. The CDR3 spells CASSLEAGVGSPLHF. The DNA of the CDR3 is TGTGCCAGCAGCTTAGAGGCAGGGGTTGGTTCACCCCTCCACTTT.

The rearrangement joins TRBV11-2 to TRBJ2-1, with 9 nucleotides matching TRBD2. Germline values: CDR1 SGHAT, CDR2 FQNNGV. CDR3 length: 15 amino acids. The junction had 11 bases not matched to a gene; V was cut back by 5 bases and J by 9 bases. The CDR3 bases are TGTGCCAGCAGCCCCCTGGCGGGGGGGCCCGGTGAGCAGTTCTTC. Protein sequence: CASSPLAGGPGEQFF.

This chain connects TRBV7-6 to TRBJ1-2; tentatively, D is TRBD1 (5 bases). CDR1 is SGHVS and CDR2 is FNYEAQ in the germline V gene. The CDR3 length is 13 residues. CDR3 region: CVVTGSSVYGYTF. CDR3 bases: TGTGTCGTAACAGGTTCTTCCGTCTATGGCTACACCTTC. The full variable domain, in which reference TRBV7-6 and TRBJ1-2 provide the parts outside the CDR3, is GAGVSQSPRYKVTKRGQDVALRCDPISGHVSLYWYRQALGQGPEFLTYFNYEAQQDKSGLPNDRFSAERPEGSISTLTIQRTEQRDSAMYRCVVTGSSVYGYTFGSGTRLTVV.

The V gene is TRBV19, the J gene TRBJ2-7; 7 bases line up with TRBD1. The CDR3 sequence is 15 residues long. CDR1 and CDR2 from the germline V gene are LNHDA and SQIVND (reference sequence). The V gene end was trimmed by 8 bases and the J gene end by 4 bases; junction bases not matched to a gene: 14. CDR3 sequence reads: CASAPHGTDAYEQYF. CDR3 bases: TGTGCCAGTGCGCCCCACGGGACAGATGCTTACGAGCAGTACTTC.

This rearrangement joins TRBV5-6 to TRBJ1-2, with D unresolved. The CDR3 sequence is 12 residues long. V lost 2 bases and J 9 bases, leaving 11 bases between the germline ends. Per the germline V gene, CDR1 is SGHDT and CDR2 is YYEEEE. The CDR3 sequence: CASSFRVGSYTF. The CDR3 DNA is TGTGCCAGCAGCTTTCGAGTGGGGAGCTACACCTTC.

The chain joins TRBV13 to TRBJ2-7; 9 bases match TRBD2. CDR3 length: 16 residues. J was trimmed by 3 bases and V by 4 bases; bases with no gene match: 10. The germline gives CDR1 PRHDT, CDR2 FYEKMQ (reference sequence). CDR3 protein: CASSSTELAGFYEQYF. For the CDR3, the DNA is TGTGCCAGCAGCTCCACGGAACTAGCGGGTTTCTACGAGCAGTACTTC.

DNA for the CDR3: TGTGCCAGCACGGGAGGGGCCTACAATGAGCAGTTCTTC. This translates into CASTGGAYNEQFF. The gene calls are TRBV6-6 and TRBJ2-1, with 8 positions matching TRBD2. The J segment lost 2 bases and the V segment lost 7 bases, leaving 1 base of the junction unmatched. The CDR3 has 13 residues. Per the germline V gene, CDR1 is MNHNY and CDR2 is SVGAGI (reference sequence).

The V call is TRBV2, the J call TRBJ2-7; possibly TRBD1 for D (5 bases). Germline V gives CDR1 SNHLY, CDR2 FYNNEI. Trimming removed 1 base at V and 3 bases at J, with 10 bases between. This CDR3 has 14 residues. The CDR3 region is CASSEVGRGYEQYF. For the CDR3, the DNA is TGTGCCAGCAGTGAAGTGGGAAGGGGCTACGAGCAGTACTTC.